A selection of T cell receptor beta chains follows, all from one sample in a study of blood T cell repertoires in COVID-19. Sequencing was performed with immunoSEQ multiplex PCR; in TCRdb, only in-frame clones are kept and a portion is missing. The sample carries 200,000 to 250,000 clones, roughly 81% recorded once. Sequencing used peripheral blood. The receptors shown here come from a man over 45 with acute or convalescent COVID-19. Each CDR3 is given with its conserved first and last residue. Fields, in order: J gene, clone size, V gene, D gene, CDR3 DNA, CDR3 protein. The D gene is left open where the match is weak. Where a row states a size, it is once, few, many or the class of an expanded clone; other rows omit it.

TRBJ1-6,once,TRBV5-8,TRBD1,TGTGCCAGCAGCCCACGGACAGGGGGGAATTCACCCCTCCACTTT,CASSPRTGGNSPLHF
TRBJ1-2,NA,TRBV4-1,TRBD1,TGCGCCAGCAGCCTAACCCCGGGACAGGGGGAGGACTACACCTTC,CASSLTPGQGEDYTF
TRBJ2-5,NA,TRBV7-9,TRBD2,TGTGCCAGCAGCTTAGCCTTATATAGCGGGACTCAAGAGACCCAGTACTTC,CASSLALYSGTQETQYF
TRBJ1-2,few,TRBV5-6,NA,TGTGCCAGCAGCTTGTCCAGGGGATGGGATGGCTACACCTTC,CASSLSRGWDGYTF
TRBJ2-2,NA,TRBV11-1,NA,TGTGCCAGCAGCCGGACCGGGGAGCTGTTTTTT,CASSRTGELFF
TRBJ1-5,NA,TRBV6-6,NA,TGTGCCAGCAGTTTAGACAATCAGCCCCAGCATTTT,CASSLDNQPQHF
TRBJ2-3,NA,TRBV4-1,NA,TGCGCCAGCAGCCTCCGGACAGATATACCCACAGATACGCAGTATTTT,CASSLRTDIPTDTQYF
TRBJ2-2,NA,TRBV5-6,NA,TGTGCCAGCAGCTTACAGGAGAACACCGGGGAGCTGTTTTTT,CASSLQENTGELFF
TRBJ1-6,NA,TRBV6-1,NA,TGTGCCAGCACAGGCGAATATAATTCACCCCTCCACTTT,CASTGEYNSPLHF
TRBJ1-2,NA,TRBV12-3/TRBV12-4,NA,TGTGCCAGCAGTTTACAGGGTCCTGGCTACACCTTC,CASSLQGPGYTF
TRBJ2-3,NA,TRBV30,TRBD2,TGTGCCTGGACCGGACTAGCGGGGGTTCCATATAGCACAGATACGCAGTATTTT,CAWTGLAGVPYSTDTQYF
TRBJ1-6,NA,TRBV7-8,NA,TGTGCCAGCAGCCCCGGGGAGGCGATTAATTCACCCCTCCACTTT,CASSPGEAINSPLHF
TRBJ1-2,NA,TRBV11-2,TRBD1,TGTGCCAGCAGCCCAGGGGGAGGCCGAGGCTACACCTTC,CASSPGGGRGYTF
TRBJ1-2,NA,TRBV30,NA,TGTGCCTGTCCCTGGGGGGAGGGCTACACCTTC,CACPWGEGYTF
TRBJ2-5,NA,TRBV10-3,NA,TGTGCCATCAGTGAGGACTATAGGAGGACCCAGTACTTC,CAISEDYRRTQYF
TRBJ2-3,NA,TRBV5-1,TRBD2,TGCGCCAGCAGCATCAGCGGGGGGAACGTCCAGGGTACGCAGTATTTT,CASSISGGNVQGTQYF
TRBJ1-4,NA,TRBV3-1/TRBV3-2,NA,TGTGCCAGCAGCCAAGACAGAATTGCAACTAATGAAAAACTGTTTTTT,CASSQDRIATNEKLFF
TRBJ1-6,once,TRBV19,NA,TGTGCCAGTAACTCCGTCGGAGGGCGCTATAATTCACCCCTCCACTTT,CASNSVGGRYNSPLHF
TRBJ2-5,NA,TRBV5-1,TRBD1,TGCGCCAGCAGAACCGGGACAGGGAATCGGGCCCAGTACTTC,CASRTGTGNRAQYF
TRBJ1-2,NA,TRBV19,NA,TGTGCCAGTAGTATGAACACTATTTCTAACTATGGCTACACCTTC,CASSMNTISNYGYTF
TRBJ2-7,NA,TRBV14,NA,TGTGCCAGCAGCCAAGGCGGGATTACCTACGAGCAGTACTTC,CASSQGGITYEQYF
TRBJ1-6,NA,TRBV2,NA,TGTGCCAGCAGGCCGCTCAATACCGGCGGTTCACCCCTCCACTTT,CASRPLNTGGSPLHF
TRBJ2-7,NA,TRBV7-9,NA,TGTGCCAGCAGCCTAGGACAGCTCTACGAGCAGTACTTC,CASSLGQLYEQYF
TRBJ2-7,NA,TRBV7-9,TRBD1,TGTGCCAGCAGCCACGTGGTGCAGGGGGCGTACGAGCAGTACTTC,CASSHVVQGAYEQYF
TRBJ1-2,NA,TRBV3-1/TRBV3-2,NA,TGTGCCAGCAGCCATGGTGTGTCGAGATATGGCTACACCTTC,CASSHGVSRYGYTF
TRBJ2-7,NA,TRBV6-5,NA,TGTGCCAGCAGAGACACAGGGTCGTGGAACGAGCAGTACTTC,CASRDTGSWNEQYF
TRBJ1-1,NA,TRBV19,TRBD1,TGTGCCAGTAGTACGGGACAGGATAACACTGAAGCTTTCTTT,CASSTGQDNTEAFF
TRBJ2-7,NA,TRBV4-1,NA,TGCGCCAGCAGCCAAGTTACTGGCTCCTACGAGCAGTACTTC,CASSQVTGSYEQYF
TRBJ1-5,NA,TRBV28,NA,TGTGCCAGCAGTTTAGAAACAGGGTCGGATCCCCAGCATTTT,CASSLETGSDPQHF
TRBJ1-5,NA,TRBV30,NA,TGTGCCTGGAGTGGGGCTGGGCCCCAGCATTTT,CAWSGAGPQHF
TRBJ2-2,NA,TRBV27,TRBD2,TGTGCCAGCAGTTCCACCCAGGGAGTAGCGGGAATTATCGGGGAGCTGTTTTTT,CASSSTQGVAGIIGELFF
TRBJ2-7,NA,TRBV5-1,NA,TGCGCCAGCAGCCCCGAAGGGGAAACCTACGAGCAGTACTTC,CASSPEGETYEQYF
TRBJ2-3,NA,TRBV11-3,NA,TGTGCCAGCAGCTCCCTTTCGGGAGTTCTCACAGATACGCAGTATTTT,CASSSLSGVLTDTQYF
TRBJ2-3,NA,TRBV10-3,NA,TGTGCCATCAGATTAGGACAGACTAGCACAGATACGCAGTATTTT,CAIRLGQTSTDTQYF
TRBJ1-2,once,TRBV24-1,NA,TGTGCCACCAGTGATTCCAGGGGAAACAACTATGGCTACACCTTC,CATSDSRGNNYGYTF
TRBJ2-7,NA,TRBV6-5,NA,TGTGCCAGCAGTTACTCGGGGACATACGCCTACGAGCAGTACTTC,CASSYSGTYAYEQYF
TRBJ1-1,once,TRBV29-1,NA,TGCAGCGTTGACTTCCGAGGCGGGGACGAAGCTTTCTTT,CSVDFRGGDEAFF
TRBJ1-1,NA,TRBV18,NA,TGTGCCAGTCAAGCGGAGGGTGGCGTGAACACTGAAGCTTTCTTT,CASQAEGGVNTEAFF
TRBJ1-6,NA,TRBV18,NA,TGTGCCAGCTCACCTACAGGGTTGGACTCCTATAATTCACCCCTCCACTTT,CASSPTGLDSYNSPLHF
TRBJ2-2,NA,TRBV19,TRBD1,TGTGCCACCAGTGGGACAGGAGGACCCGGGGAGCTGTTTTTT,CATSGTGGPGELFF
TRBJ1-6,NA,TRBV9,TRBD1,TGTGCCAGCAGCTCAGCCGGGACAGGGACTTCACCCCTCCACTTT,CASSSAGTGTSPLHF
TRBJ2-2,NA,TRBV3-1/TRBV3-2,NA,TGTGCCAGCAGCCAAGATAGTCAGGGGTACACCGGGGAGCTGTTTTTT,CASSQDSQGYTGELFF
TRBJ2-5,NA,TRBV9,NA,TGTGCCAGCAGCGTAGCCGAGGGCGCACCTGGGACCCAGTACTTC,CASSVAEGAPGTQYF
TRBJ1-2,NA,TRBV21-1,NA,TGTGCCAGCAGCAAAGACTACAGGGACCGTGAGGCTAACTATGGCTACACCTTC,CASSKDYRDREANYGYTF
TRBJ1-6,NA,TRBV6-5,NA,TGTGCCAGCAGTTACCCTCCGACATTTTATAATTCACCCCTCCACTTT,CASSYPPTFYNSPLHF
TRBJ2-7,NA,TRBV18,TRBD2,TGTGCCAGCTCACGGACTAGCGGCCGAGCCAGCGAGCAGTACTTC,CASSRTSGRASEQYF
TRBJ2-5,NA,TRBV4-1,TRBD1,TGCGCCAGCAGCCAAGATCAACACTATGGGGACAGGGGCTTCAAAGAGACCCAGTACTTC,CASSQDQHYGDRGFKETQYF
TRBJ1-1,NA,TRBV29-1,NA,TGCAGCGTTGGTCGGGGGGCGCAGAGGGTGAACACTGAAGCTTTCTTT,CSVGRGAQRVNTEAFF
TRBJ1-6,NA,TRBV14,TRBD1,TGTGCCAGCAGCCAAGTGTCAGGGGGCCATTCACCCCTCCACTTT,CASSQVSGGHSPLHF
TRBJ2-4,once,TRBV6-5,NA,TGTGCCAGCAGAGTCCAGGGGTTTGGGAACATTCAGTACTTC,CASRVQGFGNIQYF
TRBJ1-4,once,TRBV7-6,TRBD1,TGTGCCAGCAGTTTGGACAGGGATGGCCAACTGTTTTTT,CASSLDRDGQLFF